A single T cell receptor (beta chain) is shown here with its context. Its cognate antigen is unknown. CDR1 is SGHDT, CDR2 YYEEEE, per germline. CDR3 size: 12 residues. V lost 0 bases and J lost 11, with 11 bases in between. The data derive from a study of OX40 agonist ivuxolimab in advanced cancers. Looking at the study overall: Prior anti-PD-1, anti-PD-L1 or anti-CTLA-4 therapy was allowed; 30% to 40% had some. Study conclusions and caveats: Near-lowest levels of clonal expansion characterized partial responders at 0.1-3.0 mg/kg.

The assay was immunoSEQ multiplex PCR, and TCRdb's table has in-frame clones only and misses some. This table holds fewer than 85,000 clones, about 90% found once. The specimen comprised CD4+ or CD8+ T cells sorted from blood, sampled in a trial of the OX40 agonist ivuxolimab. J is TRBJ1-1 and V is TRBV5-6; D not certain. This sequence was found in an adult with an advanced solid tumor such as melanoma, head and neck, liver or kidney cancer. The CDR3 reads CASSLEAGKAFF. The CDR3 DNA sequence: TGTGCCAGCAGCTTGGAAGCGGGGAAGGCTTTCTTT.